This T cell receptor beta chain was sequenced for a study of response to subunit inactivated influenza vaccine. In its sample, this clonotype was seen a few times. Its antigen is not identified. Each CDR3 protein is one row after TCRdb ran MiXCR on the RT-PCR reads. This sample has around 600,000 distinct CDR3 sequences, with around 11% found just once. Study conclusions and caveats: Authors proposed each seasonal influenza vaccination draws in few new T cells.

CDR3 length equals 14 residues. In germline, CDR1 is SGHRS, CDR2 YFSETQ. V gave up 4 bases and J gave up 6 bases; unmatched junction bases: 9. These same data were also listed under a study on T cells expressing NK-cell markers. This second report adds: 5'RACE template switching built TCR beta cDNA with unique molecular identifiers. Of CD8+ T cells, about 1.0-8% belonged to dominant NKG2C+ clonotypes in five or six donors.

The gene calls are TRBV5-1 and TRBJ1-1, with 7 positions matching TRBD1. The input for sequencing was PBMCs from blood, taken on the day of vaccination. This receptor was identified in a man aged 45-60 years who received an inactivated influenza vaccine. The CDR3 loop reads CASSQLTGTPEAFF. CDR3 nucleotides: TGCGCCAGCAGCCAATTGACAGGGACTCCTGAAGCTTTCTTT.